The clone carrying this TCR beta chain was detected a few times. The data stem from a study of T cells in localized non-small cell lung cancer. Assay: immunoSEQ multiplex PCR; the TCRdb copy retains only in-frame clones and omits some. The sample includes about 3,300 clones, 25% to 30% of them seen just once. In germline, CDR1 is SGHNT, CDR2 YENEEA. J gave up 1 base and V 3 bases, and 8 bases lay outside the gene matches. This CDR3 has 16 amino acids. This receptor was identified in a woman aged 35 to 70 with stage I lung adenocarcinoma. V is TRBV11-3 and J is TRBJ2-7; TRBD1 agrees at 8 bases. The material sequenced was normal lung tissue next to the tumor, taken before any cancer treatment. DNA of the CDR3: TGTGCCAGCAGCTTGGATTGGGGACAGGTTTCCTACGAGCAGTACTTC. Its protein is CASSLDWGQVSYEQYF.